This record looks at one T cell receptor (beta chain) sequence and its context. This clone occurred once. Its antigen specificity is not known. Base qualities were left out, and no much larger clone turns up one base away. The data originate from a study of OX40 agonist ivuxolimab in advanced cancers. Regarding the research as a whole: Ivuxolimab was an agonistic, fully human IgG2 monoclonal antibody directed against OX40 (CD134), a costimulatory receptor. Among the roughly 50 dose-escalation patients, about 20 had hepatocellular carcinoma, approximately 15 melanoma, 9 renal cell carcinoma and 9 head and neck cancer. In the dose-escalation cohort, 70% to 85% of patients were male, and the mean age was 60 years with a range of roughly 23 to 79. Partial responses occurred in three dose-escalation patients: two with cutaneous melanoma and one with hepatocellular carcinoma. The paper describes the monotherapy dose-escalation part (N of about 47 patients) of the phase I trial of ivuxolimab. Peripheral TCRbeta sequencing was intended to test whether TCR sequence diversity was altered and clonal T-cell expansion was caused by ivuxolimab. Intravenous ivuxolimab was administered to patients every 2 weeks at six dose levels: 0.01, 0.1, 0.3, 1.5, 3 and 10 mg/kg. Patients were allowed to have had prior anti-PD-1, anti-PD-L1 or anti-CTLA-4 therapy, and 40% to 45% of the dose-escalation patients had previously received checkpoint inhibitors.

V is pared back by 4 bases and J by 7 bases, with 20 bases lying between the germline termini. The germline V gene provides CDR1 SGHTS and CDR2 YDEGEE. Including the terminal cysteine and phenylalanine, the CDR3 comprises 15 residues. Here the CDR3 DNA is all that survives: 45 bases in frame from base 1. Genomic DNA was extracted from sorted cells for sequencing of the TCRbeta CDR3 region. TCRbeta CDR3 regions were sequenced using the immunoSEQ Assay. The immuneACCESS repertoire file appears here via TCRdb, limited to in-frame rearrangements. These files lack a portion of the clones; in checked studies, under half of the deficit traces to unresolved V genes, and the cause of the others is not known. The sample table lists about 93,000 clones, about 91% of them with a count of one. Of the sample, 2% to 3% is held by the ten largest clones. The trial excluded patients who had a history of autoimmune disease or were on systemic immunosuppression. In every dose cohort, peripheral blood was drawn for TCR sequencing at baseline, cycle 4 day 1, and cycle 7 day 1. Samples were obtained from an open-label, multicenter, first-in-human phase I dose-escalation trial of ivuxolimab. Adults with locally advanced or metastatic melanoma, renal cell, hepatocellular, or head and neck squamous cell carcinoma were enrolled in the trial. Before TCR sequencing, CD4+ and CD8+ T cells were separately sorted from peripheral blood.

Results and caveats for the whole study, not just this receptor: At doses of 0.1 to 3.0 mg/kg, clonal expansion of both CD4+ and CD8+ T cells in blood was seen between baseline and week 6. After ivuxolimab, more expanded clones were found on average in CD8+ T cells than in CD4+ T cells. Low levels of normalized T-cell clonal expansion were also seen in some nonresponding patients. In the 0.1-3.0 mg/kg groups, partial responders were among the patients with the lowest normalized peripheral clonal expansion, particularly in CD8+ T cells. Antigen specificity was not determined for the clonally expanded peripheral T cells.

The clonotype comes from an adult with an advanced solid tumor such as melanoma, head and neck, liver or kidney cancer. The chain is made from TRBV5-8 and TRBJ1-2; the best D guess is TRBD1, with 5 bases matching. The sequencing here drew on CD4+ or CD8+ T cells sorted from blood, taken in a trial of the OX40 agonist ivuxolimab. The DNA reads as follows: TGTGCCAGCAGCCACCTTATGGGGGTTGTCGGTGGCTACACCTTC. It encodes CASSHLMGVVGGYTF.